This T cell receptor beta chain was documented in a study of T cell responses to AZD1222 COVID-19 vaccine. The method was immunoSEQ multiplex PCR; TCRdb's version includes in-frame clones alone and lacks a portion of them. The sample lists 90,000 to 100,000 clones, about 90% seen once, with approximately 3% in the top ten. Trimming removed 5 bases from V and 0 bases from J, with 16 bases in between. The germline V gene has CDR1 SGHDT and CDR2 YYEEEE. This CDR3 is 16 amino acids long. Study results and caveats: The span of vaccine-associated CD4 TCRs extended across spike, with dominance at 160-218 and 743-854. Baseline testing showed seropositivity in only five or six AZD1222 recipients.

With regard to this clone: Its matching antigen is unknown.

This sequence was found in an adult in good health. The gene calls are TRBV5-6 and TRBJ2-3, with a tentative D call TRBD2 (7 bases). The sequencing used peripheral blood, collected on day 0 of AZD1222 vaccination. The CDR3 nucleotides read TGTGCCAGCAGATTTTGGGGGGGCGCAAGCACAGATACGCAGTATTTT. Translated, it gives CASRFWGGASTDTQYF.